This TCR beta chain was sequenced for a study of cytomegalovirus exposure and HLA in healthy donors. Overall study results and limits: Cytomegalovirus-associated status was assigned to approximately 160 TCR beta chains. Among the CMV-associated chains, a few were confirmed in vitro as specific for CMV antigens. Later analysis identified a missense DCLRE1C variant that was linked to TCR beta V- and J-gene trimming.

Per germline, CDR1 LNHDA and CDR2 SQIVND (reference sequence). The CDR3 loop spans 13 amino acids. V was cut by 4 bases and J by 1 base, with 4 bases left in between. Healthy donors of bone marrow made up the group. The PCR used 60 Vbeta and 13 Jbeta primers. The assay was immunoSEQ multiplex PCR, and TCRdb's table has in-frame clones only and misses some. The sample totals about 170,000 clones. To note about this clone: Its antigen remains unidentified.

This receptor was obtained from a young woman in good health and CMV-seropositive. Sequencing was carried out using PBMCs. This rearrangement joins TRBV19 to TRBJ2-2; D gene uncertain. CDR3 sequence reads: CASSTQNTGELFF. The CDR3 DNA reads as TGTGCCAGTAGTACACAGAACACCGGGGAGCTGTTTTTT.